These 7 T cell receptor beta chains originate from one sample sequenced in a study of T cell clonotyping in hematopoietic cell transplantation. The data were produced by immunoSEQ multiplex PCR, yet TCRdb's version contains in-frame clones alone and is incomplete. The sample carries about 27,000 clones, almost 96% recorded once. Sequenced material: peripheral blood mononuclear cells. All receptors come from a man between 45 and 60 years old in good health. Some clones in this sample may be carry-over from other donors' samples.

The chain recombines TRBV11-2 with TRBJ1-4, with D maybe TRBD1 (6 bases). With 4 bases removed from V and 3 bases from J, the gap between germline ends came to 12 bases. The CDR3 sequence is 15 residues long. Germline V lookup: CDR1 SGHAT, CDR2 FQNNGV. CDR3 in amino acids: CASSSWTASNEKLFF. In nucleotides, the CDR3 is TGTGCCAGCAGCTCCTGGACAGCCTCTAATGAAAAACTGTTTTTT.

The chain joins TRBV29-1 to TRBJ1-3; D gene ambiguous. V dropped 2 bases and J dropped 5 bases, with 16 bases sitting between them. From germline, CDR1 is SQVTM and CDR2 ANQGSEA. This CDR3 is built from 15 residues. CDR3 coding DNA: TGCAGCGTTGAAACGACTGTTGCCCAACGAAACACCATATATTTT. Translation gives CSVETTVAQRNTIYF.

V gene TRBV6-5 combines with J gene TRBJ1-1; a weak D match, TRBD1 (5 bases). CDR1 is MNHEY, CDR2 SVGAGI, per germline. This CDR3 is 14 amino acids long. V lost 0 bases and J 3 bases, leaving 8 bases between the germline ends. In nucleotides, the CDR3 is TGTGCCAGCAGTTACTCGGGGGACCACACTGAAGCTTTCTTT. It yields the protein CASSYSGDHTEAFF.

The CDR3 region has the DNA TGTGCCTGGGGGACGGCTATTGATACGCAGTATTTT. Translating gives CAWGTAIDTQYF. The J gene is TRBJ2-3, the V gene TRBV30; tentatively, D is TRBD1 or TRBD2 (5 bases each). The V and J ends lost 5 bases and 6 bases respectively, with 12 bases between them. From germline, CDR1 is GTSNPN and CDR2 SVGIG (reference sequence). The CDR3 is 12 residues long.

About this clone itself: Distinct nucleotide sequences in the sample also encode this CDR3. The chain links TRBV5-6 to TRBJ2-2, with TRBD2 matching over 9 bases. V shed 0 bases, J shed 3 bases, and the junction held 3 bases outside the gene matches. There are 16 residues in the CDR3. Germline V gene sequence: CDR1 SGHDT, CDR2 YYEEEE. The chain's CDR3 is CASSLGLADYTGELFF. CDR3 sequence (DNA): TGTGCCAGCAGCTTGGGACTAGCGGACTACACCGGGGAGCTGTTTTTT. The complete variable domain, with remaining parts taken from reference TRBV5-6 and TRBJ2-2, reads DAGVTQSPTHLIKTRGQQVTLRCSPKSGHDTVSWYQQALGQGPQFIFQYYEEEERQRGNFPDRFSGHQFPNYSSELNVNALLLGDSALYLCASSLGLADYTGELFFGEGSRLTVL.

This chain's CDR3 is CATSALLRGLKQPQHF. CDR3 bases: TGTGCCACCAGCGCACTATTAAGGGGGTTGAAGCAGCCCCAGCATTTT. The chain links TRBV15 to TRBJ1-5, with D possibly matching TRBD1 (6 bases). CDR1 and CDR2 (germline): LNHNV, YYDKDF (reference sequence). Trimming removed 5 bases at V and 7 bases at J, with 21 bases between. The CDR3 is 16 residues long.

The chain uses TRBV5-4 and TRBJ2-2, with no clear D. The CDR3 spans 12 residues. CDR1 is SGHNT and CDR2 is YYREEE in the germline V gene (reference sequence). The V gene lost 2 bases and the J gene lost 6 bases, with 5 bases spanning the gap. CDR3 region: CASSFMSGELFF. As DNA, the CDR3 is TGTGCCAGCAGCTTCATGTCCGGGGAGCTGTTTTTT.